These 18 T cell receptor beta chains originate from one sample sequenced in a study of T cell responses to AZD1222 COVID-19 vaccine. The repertoire was sequenced with immunoSEQ multiplex PCR; TCRdb's copy has only in-frame clones and lacks some. The data contain tens of thousands of clones, over 85% of them seen just once; the ten biggest clones take up 4.5% to 5.5%. Specimen: peripheral blood, collected on day 0 of AZD1222 vaccination. These receptors all come from an adult in good health.

This chain connects TRBV7-5 to TRBJ1-5. TRBV7-5 constitutes a pseudogene. The CDR3 runs to 14 residues. CDR3 DNA: TGTGCCAGAAGCTTAAACGAGATCAATCAGCCCCAGCATTTT. Translation: CARSLNEINQPQHF.

The chain employs TRBV13 and TRBJ1-1; D may be TRBD1 (5 bases). Deletions cut 5 bases from V and 1 base from J, with 11 bases between. Germline V gene sequence: CDR1 PRHDT, CDR2 FYEKMQ (reference sequence). There are 14 residues in the CDR3. The CDR3 loop is CASSRGRPNTEAFF. The CDR3 nucleotides are TGTGCCAGCAGCCGGGGCAGGCCGAACACTGAAGCTTTCTTT.

This clone came up once. The chain uses TRBV6-5 and TRBJ1-1, with D unclear. The CDR3 length is 13 residues. Looked up from germline, CDR1 is MNHEY and CDR2 is SVGAGI. V was trimmed by 0 bases and J by 7 bases, leaving 9 bases between them. In DNA form, the CDR3 reads TGTGCCAGCAGTTACTCCAAACAGCTTGAAGCTTTCTTT. Protein product: CASSYSKQLEAFF.

In its sample, this clone was seen once. This chain uses TRBV6-6 with TRBJ1-2; D is unclear. Germline V lookup: CDR1 MNHNY, CDR2 SVGAGI (reference sequence). The CDR3 loop spans 11 amino acids. With 6 bases removed from V and 8 bases from J, the gap between germline ends came to 10 bases. The CDR3 protein is CASRTGNGYTF. In DNA form, the CDR3 reads TGTGCCAGCAGAACGGGGAACGGCTACACCTTC.

V gene TRBV5-1 combines with J gene TRBJ2-5; 14 nucleotides match TRBD2. V lost 4 bases to trimming and J lost 5 bases; unmatched junction nucleotides: 7. Germline CDR1 is SGHRS and CDR2 is YFSETQ. The CDR3 runs 16 residues. The CDR3 region is CASSQGTSGGWETQYF. DNA of the CDR3: TGCGCCAGCAGCCAAGGGACTAGCGGGGGTTGGGAGACCCAGTACTTC. Based on the CDR3 plus reference TRBV5-1 and TRBJ2-5, the full variable domain is KAGVTQTPRYLIKTRGQQVTLSCSPISGHRSVSWYQQTPGQGLQFLFEYFSETQRNKGNFPGRFSGRQFSNSRSEMNVSTLELGDSALYLCASSQGTSGGWETQYFGPGTRLLVL.

The chain links TRBV15 to TRBJ1-2, with D possibly being TRBD1 (5 bases). V was trimmed by 3 bases and J by 8 bases, leaving 16 bases between them. CDR3 length: 14 amino acids. Germline CDR1 reads LNHNV; CDR2 reads YYDKDF (reference sequence). The CDR3 DNA is TGTGCCACCAGCAGTTTCCGGGACGTTGAAGGCTACACCTTC. Translation: CATSSFRDVEGYTF.

The V call is TRBV11-2, the J call TRBJ1-2; 9 bases are a match to TRBD1. The CDR3 covers 13 residues. Losses at the gene ends were 5 bases for V and 6 bases for J; bases not matched to a gene: 4. Germline loops: CDR1 SGHAT, CDR2 FQNNGV. The CDR3 nucleotides read TGTGCCAGCAGCCCGGGACAGGGAAATGGCTACACCTTC. Amino acids: CASSPGQGNGYTF.

This clone has only one observation. The V call is TRBV5-6, the J call TRBJ1-1; TRBD1 is a possible D gene (5 bases). Germline CDR1 SGHDT, CDR2 YYEEEE. V dropped 6 bases and J dropped 0 bases, with 15 bases sitting between them. This CDR3 spans 15 amino acids. CDR3 sequence reads: CASNPRTLMNTEAFF. The CDR3 coding sequence is TGTGCCAGCAACCCACGGACACTCATGAACACTGAAGCTTTCTTT.

The CDR3 sequence is CASRSGLAGGNEQYF. The CDR3 region has the DNA TGTGCCAGCAGGTCGGGACTAGCGGGGGGGAACGAGCAGTACTTC. The rearrangement links TRBV3-1 (or the pseudogene TRBV3-2) to TRBJ2-7; the match to TRBD2 covers 16 bases. CDR3 size: 15 residues. Germline CDR1 LGHDT, CDR2 YNNKEL (reference sequence). Trimming cost V 6 bases and J 5 bases; bases outside gene matches: 4.

J is TRBJ1-2 and V is TRBV25-1; D possibly corresponds to TRBD1 (6 bases). V was shortened by 1 base and J by 4 bases, with 16 bases between the two germline ends. CDR1 is MGHDK, CDR2 SYGVNS, per germline. This CDR3 has 16 residues. CDR3: CASSESYTGSRYGYTF. CDR3 DNA: TGTGCCAGCAGTGAATCTTATACAGGGAGCCGCTATGGCTACACCTTC.

The chain is built from TRBV6-4 and TRBJ1-1; 10 bases line up with TRBD1. V was clipped by 4 bases and J by 4 bases; unmatched bases: 3. Germline CDR1 MRHNA, CDR2 SNTAGT. This CDR3 has 14 amino acids. This chain's CDR3 is CASSADRGSTEAFF. The CDR3 DNA is TGTGCCAGCAGTGCGGACAGGGGGAGCACTGAAGCTTTCTTT.

The gene calls are TRBV2 and TRBJ2-5, with 7 positions matching TRBD1. J gave up 5 bases and V 7 bases, and 13 bases lay outside the gene matches. Germline V gene data show CDR1 as SNHLY and CDR2 as FYNNEI. The CDR3 length is 15 residues. For the CDR3, the DNA is TGTGCCAGCAACGGCAGGGGGAACCAGGGGGAGACCCAGTACTTC. Amino acid sequence: CASNGRGNQGETQYF.

V usage is TRBV19 and J usage is TRBJ2-1, with no clear D. Trimming pared 3 bases from V and 4 bases from J, leaving 4 bases between. The CDR3 sequence is 12 residues long. Germline CDR1 is LNHDA and CDR2 is SQIVND (reference sequence). For the CDR3, the DNA is TGTGCCAGTAGTATTCGGTACAATGAGCAGTTCTTC. It yields the protein CASSIRYNEQFF.

The CDR3 DNA reads as TGTGCCAGCAGAGTGACTAGCGGGGGCCCACTTACGCAGTATTTT. It yields the protein CASRVTSGGPLTQYF. This sequence joins TRBV2 and TRBJ2-3, with 12 nucleotides matching TRBD2. Per germline, CDR1 SNHLY and CDR2 FYNNEI. The CDR3 loop spans 15 amino acids. J lost 8 bases, V lost 6 bases, and 9 bases had no gene match. Based on the CDR3 plus reference TRBV2 and TRBJ2-3, the full variable domain is EPEVTQTPSHQVTQMGQEVILRCVPISNHLYFYWYRQILGQKVEFLVSFYNNEISEKSEIFDDQFSVERPDGSNFTLKIRSTKLEDSAMYFCASRVTSGGPLTQYFGPGTRLTVL.

This clone was found a few times. The CDR3 nucleotides are TGCGCCAGCAGCTGGCAAACCGGGAACACTGAAGCTTTCTTT. This translates into CASSWQTGNTEAFF. The chain has TRBV5-1 and TRBJ1-1; no definite D call. V lost 3 bases to trimming and J lost 1 base, with 10 bases between them. Per germline, CDR1 SGHRS and CDR2 YFSETQ. The CDR3 length is 14 residues. Based on the CDR3 plus reference TRBV5-1 and TRBJ1-1, the full variable domain is KAGVTQTPRYLIKTRGQQVTLSCSPISGHRSVSWYQQTPGQGLQFLFEYFSETQRNKGNFPGRFSGRQFSNSRSEMNVSTLELGDSALYLCASSWQTGNTEAFFGQGTRLTVV.

The chain recombines TRBV7-2 with TRBJ2-7; D tentatively fits TRBD1 or TRBD2 (6 bases each). This CDR3 is 14 amino acids long. V was cut by 4 bases and J by 4 bases, with 14 bases left in between. Germline V gene sequence: CDR1 SGHTA, CDR2 FQGNSA. The CDR3 DNA is TGTGCCAGCAGCTATGCGAGGGGGGATTACGAGCAGTACTTC. Protein: CASSYARGDYEQYF.

The chain uses TRBV6-6 and TRBJ2-3, with D possibly being TRBD1 (6 bases). The CDR3 runs to 12 residues. With 5 bases removed from V and 8 bases from J, the gap between germline ends came to 11 bases. Germline V gives CDR1 MNHNY, CDR2 SVGAGI (reference sequence). The CDR3 reads CASSDRDTTQYF. CDR3 DNA: TGTGCCAGCAGTGACCGGGACACTACGCAGTATTTT.

This clone has only one observation. The rearrangement joins TRBV18 to TRBJ1-4; D remains unclear. Germline loops: CDR1 KGHSH, CDR2 LQKENI. V was clipped by 3 bases and J by 0 bases, with 8 bases between them. The CDR3 totals 15 residues. The CDR3 is CASSPPGATNEKLFF. As DNA, the CDR3 is TGTGCCAGCTCACCCCCGGGTGCAACTAATGAAAAACTGTTTTTT.